The 11 T cell receptor beta chains presented below share a single source sample, sequenced in a study of CD8+ T cells in alopecia areata. Sequencing relied on a cDNA template that was reverse transcribed from extracted RNA. Sequencing was performed with immunoSEQ multiplex PCR; in TCRdb, only in-frame clones are kept and a portion is missing. Of more than 90,000 clones listed, less than 75% are singletons. Specified treatment: oral pan-JAK inhibitor, 5-10 mg twice daily. The sample in question was CD8+ T cells sorted from blood, obtained at week 24, from a patient treated with tofacitinib. Every receptor here comes from a human donor with alopecia areata.

The CDR3 here is CASRGQGALGYTF. The CDR3 bases are TGTGCCAGCAGGGGACAGGGGGCATTGGGCTACACCTTC. The chain is built from TRBV9 and TRBJ1-2, with TRBD1 identical over 12 bases. The J segment lost 8 bases and the V segment lost 5 bases, leaving 4 bases of the junction unmatched. The CDR3 totals 13 residues. Looked up from germline, CDR1 is SGDLS and CDR2 is YYNGEE.

This clone was seen more than once but under ten times. V usage is TRBV19 and J usage is TRBJ2-1; TRBD2 aligns across 10 bases. V was pared by 5 bases and J by 12 bases, with 19 bases of the junction left unmatched. The CDR3 spans 17 residues. Germline CDR1 is LNHDA and CDR2 is SQIVND (reference sequence). The CDR3 spells CASSPIASGGMLWGQFF. The CDR3 DNA sequence: TGTGCCAGTAGTCCAATCGCTAGCGGGGGCATGCTCTGGGGGCAGTTCTTC.

The rearrangement joins TRBV10-3 to TRBJ1-2; tentative D call: TRBD1 (6 bases). The CDR3 covers 16 residues. The V and J ends lost 2 bases and 8 bases respectively, with 21 bases between them. Germline loops: CDR1 ENHRY, CDR2 SYGVKD. The CDR3 sequence: CAISEAERTAVGGYTF. CDR3 nucleotide sequence: TGTGCCATCAGTGAGGCGGAGAGGACAGCCGTGGGAGGCTACACCTTC.

The chain employs TRBV4-1 and TRBJ2-7; D possibly corresponds to TRBD2 (6 bases). V shed 1 base and J shed 4 bases, with 8 bases lying between them. There are 13 residues in the CDR3. The germline V gene encodes CDR1 MGHRA and CDR2 YSYEKL. The CDR3 reads CASSQGAGYEQYF. The CDR3 DNA reads TGCGCCAGCAGCCAAGGGGCGGGGTACGAGCAGTACTTC.

This clone was recorded a few times. The rearrangement uses TRBV9 and TRBJ1-1; no reliable D call. V was trimmed by 3 bases and J by 0 bases, leaving 3 bases between them. This CDR3 has 12 residues. Germline values: CDR1 SGDLS, CDR2 YYNGEE. CDR3 coding DNA: TGTGCCAGCAGCGACATGAACACTGAAGCTTTCTTT. This encodes CASSDMNTEAFF.

V gene TRBV13 combines with J gene TRBJ1-1, with D unclear. From germline, CDR1 is PRHDT and CDR2 FYEKMQ (reference sequence). The length of the CDR3 is 15 residues. V was shortened by 4 bases and J by 3 bases, with 15 bases between the two germline ends. The CDR3 region has the DNA TGTGCCAGCAGCTCGATCGTGGGGTCGGACACTGAAGCTTTCTTT. Translated: CASSSIVGSDTEAFF.

The count of this clone is one. The chain couples TRBV9 to TRBJ2-2; D is undetermined. Trimming took off 5 bases at V and 4 bases at J, with 12 bases between the two ends. Germline loops: CDR1 SGDLS, CDR2 YYNGEE. This CDR3 has 14 residues. Here the CDR3 reads CASRSVPSTGELFF. The DNA for the CDR3 is TGTGCCAGCAGATCGGTACCGAGCACCGGGGAGCTGTTTTTT.

This clone has more than one count but fewer than ten. The chain joins TRBV14 to TRBJ1-5, with D hard to call. This CDR3 region has 16 residues. V lost 4 bases to trimming and J lost 4 bases, with 17 bases between them. Germline lookup yields CDR1 SGHDN and CDR2 FVKESK. The CDR3 nucleotides are TGTGCCAGCAGCCGACTACGCGCGCCGATGAATCAGCCCCAGCATTTT. It yields the protein CASSRLRAPMNQPQHF.

J is TRBJ2-7 and V is TRBV10-3; D is unresolved. This CDR3 is 12 amino acids long. The germline CDR1 and CDR2 sequences are ENHRY and SYGVKD. V was pared by 4 bases and J by 3 bases, with 7 bases between. The CDR3 protein is CAISAESYEQYF. CDR3 bases: TGTGCCATCAGTGCGGAGAGCTACGAGCAGTACTTC.

The chain carries TRBV29-1 and TRBJ2-5; TRBD1 matches at 7 bases. Germline V gene lookup returns CDR1 SQVTM and CDR2 ANQGSEA. This CDR3 comprises 14 residues. V gave up 2 bases and J gave up 5 bases; unmatched junction bases: 8. CDR3 loop: CSVENWGQRETQYF. CDR3 in DNA: TGCAGCGTTGAAAATTGGGGACAGCGCGAGACCCAGTACTTC.

The chain links TRBV27 to TRBJ1-1; D not certain. Germline V CDR1 and CDR2: MNHEY, SMNVEV (reference sequence). CDR3 length equals 13 residues. Deletions cut 3 bases from V and 2 bases from J, with 7 bases between. The chain's CDR3 is CASSLNLNTEAFF. CDR3 DNA sequence: TGTGCCAGCAGTTTGAATCTTAACACTGAAGCTTTCTTT.